The 7 T cell receptor beta chains presented below share a single source sample, sequenced in a study of cytomegalovirus exposure and HLA in healthy donors (dated by TCRdb to the late 2010s). The library was generated by the immunoSEQ multiplex PCR assay. For the multiplex PCR, a mixture combining 60 forward primers for TCR Vbeta segments and 13 reverse primers for TCR Jbeta segments was used. TCRdb's version of the immuneACCESS table is confined to in-frame rearrangements and falls short of the full clone set. An unresolved V gene accounts for under half of the shortfall where checked; the remainder is of unknown origin. For this sample there are 150,000 to 200,000 clones; roughly four fifths appear just once. The top ten clones comprise around 1.9% of the sample. The sample comprised PBMCs. These receptors were obtained from a woman in her late teens or twenties in good health and CMV-seropositive.

The chain recombines TRBV28 with TRBJ2-5, with D possibly being TRBD1 (6 bases). Germline values: CDR1 MDHEN, CDR2 SYDVKM. CDR3 length equals 14 residues. Trimming took off 6 bases at V and 9 bases at J, with 20 bases between the two ends. The CDR3 loop is CASSRSDSLQAQYF. The CDR3 nucleotides read TGTGCCAGCAGCCGTTCGGACAGCCTTCAAGCCCAGTACTTC.

V and J are TRBV14 and TRBJ2-7; 9 nucleotides match TRBD1. This CDR3 has 13 amino acids. The V gene end was trimmed by 5 bases and the J gene end by 6 bases; junction bases not matched to a gene: 5. Looked up from germline, CDR1 is SGHDN and CDR2 is FVKESK. Here the CDR3 DNA reads TGTGCCAGCAGCATGACAGGGGGTATCGAGCAGTACGTC. Protein: CASSMTGGIEQYV.

The chain joins TRBV18 to TRBJ1-2; TRBD1 agrees at 9 bases. V lost 2 bases and J lost 7; bases outside the gene matches: 5. Looked up from germline, CDR1 is KGHSH and CDR2 is LQKENI. The CDR3 contains 14 residues. The DNA for the CDR3 is TGTGCCAGCTCACCAAGGACAGGGGAATTTGGCTACACCTTC. Protein: CASSPRTGEFGYTF.

This chain uses TRBV10-3 with TRBJ2-7; 7 bases are shared with TRBD2. CDR1 and CDR2 from the germline V gene are ENHRY and SYGVKD. With 0 bases clipped from V and 7 bases from J, the junction kept 12 bases outside the gene matches. The CDR3 runs to 16 residues. The CDR3 reads CAISESRRGRSGEQYF. CDR3 sequence (DNA): TGTGCCATCAGTGAGTCGAGGCGGGGGAGGTCGGGGGAGCAGTACTTC.

This clone showed up just a few times. The rearrangement joins TRBV30 to TRBJ1-2, with 7 bases that match TRBD1. The CDR3 is 13 residues long. V was clipped by 4 bases and J by 7 bases; unmatched bases: 9. Germline CDR1 is GTSNPN and CDR2 is SVGIG (reference sequence). The CDR3 is CAWKEGARGGYTF. The CDR3 DNA reads TGTGCCTGGAAGGAGGGGGCGAGAGGTGGCTACACCTTC. Variable domain in full (rest from reference TRBV30 and TRBJ1-2): SQTIHQWPATLVQPVGSPLSLECTVEGTSNPNLYWYRQAAGRGLQLLFYSVGIGQISSEVPQNLSASRPQDRQFILSSKKLLLSDSGFYLCAWKEGARGGYTFGSGTRLTVV.

This clone was recorded only once. The rearrangement joins TRBV7-9 to TRBJ1-6, with D tentatively TRBD1 (5 bases). CDR3 length: 12 amino acids. CDR1 is SEHNR, CDR2 FQNEAQ, per germline (reference sequence). The ends were cut back, 5 bases at V and 13 bases at J, with 12 bases in the middle. CDR3: CASSEGLTPLHF. CDR3 in DNA: TGTGCCAGCAGCGAGGGACTTACGCCCCTCCACTTT.

The chain couples TRBV6-7 to TRBJ1-6; 7 bases align to TRBD1. TRBV6-7 is assigned to the ORF class and has an uncertain function. The J segment lost 7 bases and the V segment lost 4 bases, leaving 16 bases of the junction unmatched. The CDR3 length is 18 residues. CDR3 bases: TGTGCCAGCAGTTCGCCAGGGCAGGGGGAAGGTGGCAATTCACCCCTCCACTTT. It yields the protein CASSSPGQGEGGNSPLHF.